Listed below are T cell receptor beta chains from one sample, sequenced in a study of T cell repertoires in cytomegalovirus infection. These receptors' antigens are unknown. TCRdb fed the reads into MiXCR, producing one record per CDR3 protein. The sample lists hundreds of thousands of distinct CDR3 sequences; about 33% were seen once. Source: cultured PBMCs, taken from culture after CMV antigen stimulation. Receptors originate from a human donor in good health (CMV status not recorded). Some clones in this sample may be carry-over from other donors' samples. CDR3s include the opening cysteine and the closing phenylalanine or tryptophan. A D gene is named only where the DNA matches it firmly. Only some rows state a clone size, as once, few, many or a class for expanded clones.

J | size | D | V | CDR3 | DNA
TRBJ2-7 | few | TRBD2 | TRBV6-1 | CASSRSGRSYEQYF | TGTGCCAGCAGTAGGAGCGGGAGGTCCTACGAGCAGTACTTC
TRBJ1-2 | - | - | TRBV6-1 | CASSEPRPGPNGYTF | TGTGCCAGCAGTGAACCCAGACCCGGCCCCAATGGCTACACCTTC
TRBJ1-2 | few | - | TRBV5-4 | CASSIDRSRGYTF | TGTGCCAGCAGCATAGACAGGTCTCGCGGCTACACCTTC
TRBJ2-5 | few | TRBD2 | TRBV11-2 | CASSLEIAGVLGQYF | TGTGCCAGCAGCTTAGAAATAGCGGGAGTGTTAGGCCAGTACTTC
TRBJ2-7 | few | TRBD1 | TRBV6-4 | CASSRRQGSDTYEQYF | TGTGCCAGCAGTCGCCGACAGGGTAGTGATACCTACGAGCAGTACTTC
TRBJ1-5 | - | - | TRBV2 | CASKFSSNQPQHF | TGTGCCAGCAAATTCTCTAGCAATCAGCCCCAGCATTTT
TRBJ2-5 | few | TRBD2 | TRBV7-6 | CASSPDGRGGEETQYF | TGTGCCAGCAGCCCAGACGGGCGGGGGGGAGAAGAGACCCAGTACTTC
TRBJ1-5 | - | - | TRBV20-1 | CSARRGTVEPQHF | TGCAGTGCTAGACGAGGGACGGTTGAGCCCCAGCATTTT
TRBJ2-6 | - | - | TRBV6-1 | CASTRPLRISGANVLTF | TGTGCCAGCACCCGCCCCCTCCGTATTTCTGGGGCCAACGTCCTGACTTTC
TRBJ2-3 | - | - | TRBV12-5 | CASGFSSTDTQYF | TGTGCTAGTGGGTTTTCCAGCACAGATACGCAGTATTTT
TRBJ2-7 | - | TRBD1 | TRBV7-2 | CASSFRDRLYYEQYF | TGTGCCAGCAGCTTTCGGGACAGACTATACTACGAGCAGTACTTC
TRBJ2-3 | - | - | TRBV20-1 | CSASLLAITDTQYF | TGCAGTGCTAGTTTGCTAGCGATTACAGATACGCAGTATTTT
TRBJ2-3 | - | TRBD2 | TRBV4-1 | CASSQAPGLAGRADTQYF | TGCGCCAGCAGCCAAGCCCCGGGACTAGCGGGACGGGCAGATACGCAGTATTTT
TRBJ2-7 | few | TRBD2 | TRBV6-2/TRBV6-3 | CASSAGGGLYEQYF | TGTGCCAGCAGCGCGGGAGGGGGGCTCTACGAGCAGTACTTC
TRBJ2-3 | few | - | TRBV4-2 | CASSQDVADTQYF | TGTGCCAGCAGCCAAGATGTCGCAGATACGCAGTATTTT
TRBJ2-7 | few | - | TRBV7-2 | CASSAPGRGWREQYF | TGTGCCAGCAGCGCTCCGGGCAGGGGATGGAGGGAGCAGTACTTC
TRBJ2-3 | few | - | TRBV20-1 | CSAGRLADTQYF | TGCAGTGCTGGAAGACTAGCAGATACGCAGTATTTT
TRBJ1-2 | many | - | TRBV7-2 | CASSFGAGVYGYTF | TGTGCCAGCAGCTTTGGAGCAGGGGTCTATGGCTACACCTTC
TRBJ2-1 | - | - | TRBV12-3/TRBV12-4 | CASTTPELTDNEQFF | TGTGCCAGCACCACGCCTGAACTCACGGACAATGAGCAGTTCTTC
TRBJ1-1 | few | - | TRBV7-9 | CASSLARGEAFF | TGTGCCAGCAGCTTAGCACGGGGTGAAGCTTTCTTT
TRBJ1-6 | many | TRBD1 | TRBV7-2 | CASSTYAPTGDNSPLHF | TGTGCCAGCAGCACCTACGCCCCGACAGGGGATAATTCACCCCTCCACTTT
TRBJ1-2 | - | TRBD1 | TRBV5-1 | CASSEDRGDYGYTF | TGCGCCAGCAGCGAGGACAGGGGGGACTATGGCTACACCTTC
TRBJ1-1 | many | TRBD1 | TRBV7-2 | CASSLAPGGYTEAFF | TGTGCCAGCAGCTTAGCGCCAGGGGGGTACACTGAAGCTTTCTTT
TRBJ2-5 | few | TRBD2 | TRBV12-5 | CASGSPLAGDSETQYF | TGTGCTAGTGGTTCCCCTCTAGCGGGAGACTCGGAGACCCAGTACTTC
TRBJ2-3 | few | TRBD2 | TRBV7-2 | CASGMDRGSGATDTQYF | TGTGCCAGCGGAATGGACCGCGGTAGCGGGGCCACAGATACGCAGTATTTT
TRBJ1-6 | - | - | TRBV28 | CASHIGGGWDSPLHF | TGTGCCAGCCATATCGGGGGGGGCTGGGATTCACCCCTCCACTTT
TRBJ2-4 | - | - | TRBV19 | CASSRSPAGLAKNIQYF | TGTGCCAGTAGTAGGTCACCCGCCGGGCTAGCCAAAAACATTCAGTACTTC
TRBJ1-1 | - | TRBD1 | TRBV6-5 | CASRTNRGGETEAFF | TGTGCCAGCAGGACCAACAGGGGGGGAGAGACTGAAGCTTTCTTT
TRBJ2-5 | - | - | TRBV12-3/TRBV12-4 | CASSHQKPRETQYF | TGTGCCAGCAGCCACCAAAAACCGCGAGAGACCCAGTACTTC
TRBJ2-3 | - | - | TRBV5-4 | CASSLQAGRRGDTQYF | TGTGCCAGCAGCCTCCAAGCAGGGCGTCGGGGGGATACGCAGTATTTT
TRBJ1-1 | few | TRBD1 | TRBV7-9 | CASSSPTGEGNTEAFF | TGTGCCAGCAGCTCACCGACAGGGGAAGGGAACACTGAAGCTTTCTTT
TRBJ1-1 | - | - | TRBV2 | CASRGDGEAFF | TGTGCCAGCAGGGGGGACGGAGAAGCTTTCTTT
TRBJ2-3 | few | - | TRBV6-5 | CASSYEGHPTDTQYF | TGTGCCAGCAGTTACGAGGGACACCCCACAGATACGCAGTATTTT
TRBJ2-5 | many | - | TRBV7-2 | CASSTPLRGEWEETQYF | TGTGCCAGCAGCACGCCGCTGAGGGGGGAGTGGGAAGAGACCCAGTACTTC
TRBJ2-1 | - | - | TRBV7-9 | CASSLPRGGGAYNEQFF | TGTGCCAGCAGCTTACCTAGAGGGGGGGGCGCCTACAATGAGCAGTTCTTC
TRBJ1-5 | few | - | TRBV27 | CASRSGLRNQPQHF | TGTGCCAGCAGATCAGGGCTGCGCAATCAGCCCCAGCATTTT
TRBJ1-5 | - | - | TRBV7-8 | CASSPRTARSSNQSQHF | TGTGCCAGCAGCCCAAGGACAGCCCGTAGTAGTAATCAGTCCCAGCATTTT
TRBJ2-5 | - | TRBD2 | TRBV5-5 | CASSSPTSGEETQYF | TGTGCCAGCAGCTCTCCGACTAGCGGCGAAGAGACCCAGTACTTC
TRBJ1-5 | few | - | TRBV12-3/TRBV12-4 | CASSLGQIHSNQPQHF | TGTGCCAGCAGTTTAGGACAGATTCATAGCAATCAGCCCCAGCATTTT
TRBJ2-3 | - | - | TRBV5-1 | CASSSYMGKDTQYF | TGCGCCAGCAGCTCGTATATGGGGAAGGATACGCAGTATTTT
TRBJ1-2 | many | - | TRBV12-3/TRBV12-4 | CASSLGPAGGYTF | TGTGCCAGCAGCCTCGGCCCCGCGGGAGGCTACACCTTC
TRBJ2-1 | - | - | TRBV7-9 | CASSTPEQFF | TGTGCCAGCAGCACACCGGAGCAGTTCTTC
TRBJ2-7 | - | - | TRBV6-6 | CASSRRHVVYEQYF | TGTGCCAGCAGTCGCCGTCATGTTGTCTACGAGCAGTACTTC
TRBJ2-4 | few | - | TRBV6-2/TRBV6-3 | CASSYSTKNIQYF | TGTGCCAGCAGTTACTCAACCAAAAACATTCAGTACTTC
TRBJ1-2 | - | - | TRBV6-2/TRBV6-3 | CASSLDETGQEDTF | TGTGCCAGCAGTTTAGACGAAACAGGTCAAGAGGACACCTTC
TRBJ1-6 | many | - | TRBV7-2 | CASRREVNSPLHF | TGTGCCAGCAGACGAGAGGTCAATTCACCCCTCCACTTT
TRBJ2-2 | - | - | TRBV2 | CASSEVGLRTGELFF | TGTGCCAGCAGTGAAGTAGGGTTGAGGACCGGGGAGCTGTTTTTT
TRBJ1-5 | - | - | TRBV20-1 | CSARMRGYYSNQPQHF | TGCAGTGCTAGAATGAGAGGGTACTATAGCAATCAGCCCCAGCATTTT
TRBJ1-4 | once | - | TRBV27 | CASGGADEKLFF | TGTGCCAGCGGCGGGGCAGATGAAAAACTGTTTTTT
TRBJ2-7 | - | - | TRBV6-1 | CASSQSHRVYEQYF | TGTGCCAGCAGTCAAAGCCACAGGGTTTACGAGCAGTACTTC
TRBJ1-4 | few | - | TRBV7-6 | CASSLGEFEKLFF | TGTGCCAGCAGCTTGGGGGAGTTTGAAAAACTGTTTTTT
TRBJ2-7 | - | - | TRBV11-2 | CASSRPGPSSEQYF | TGTGCCAGCAGCCGCCCGGGACCGAGTTCGGAGCAGTACTTC
TRBJ1-1 | - | - | TRBV6-6 | CASSYSGLEAFF | TGTGCCAGCAGTTACTCGGGGCTGGAAGCTTTCTTT
TRBJ2-1 | few | - | TRBV20-1 | CSAFLGNEQFF | TGCAGTGCTTTCTTGGGGAATGAGCAGTTCTTC
TRBJ1-2 | - | - | TRBV15 | CATSRYSPGNGYTF | TGTGCCACCAGCAGGTACAGCCCAGGGAATGGCTACACCTTC
TRBJ2-3 | many | - | TRBV11-1 | CASSPLRGTDTQYF | TGTGCCAGCAGCCCTCTGAGGGGCACAGATACGCAGTATTTT
TRBJ1-6 | - | TRBD1 | TRBV12-3/TRBV12-4 | CASSKQGGDNSPLHF | TGTGCCAGCAGCAAACAGGGGGGGGATAATTCACCCCTCCACTTT
TRBJ1-2 | few | TRBD1 | TRBV19 | CASSTTGSLLGYTF | TGTGCCAGTAGTACGACAGGGTCGCTCCTGGGATACACCTTC
TRBJ2-7 | many | TRBD2 | TRBV7-9 | CASSLDSFGLAGAGAYEQYF | TGTGCCAGCAGCTTGGATTCGTTCGGGCTAGCGGGGGCAGGGGCCTACGAGCAGTACTTC
TRBJ2-5 | few | - | TRBV7-9 | CASSSDGGLRETQYF | TGTGCCAGCAGCTCAGACGGGGGCCTCCGAGAGACCCAGTACTTC